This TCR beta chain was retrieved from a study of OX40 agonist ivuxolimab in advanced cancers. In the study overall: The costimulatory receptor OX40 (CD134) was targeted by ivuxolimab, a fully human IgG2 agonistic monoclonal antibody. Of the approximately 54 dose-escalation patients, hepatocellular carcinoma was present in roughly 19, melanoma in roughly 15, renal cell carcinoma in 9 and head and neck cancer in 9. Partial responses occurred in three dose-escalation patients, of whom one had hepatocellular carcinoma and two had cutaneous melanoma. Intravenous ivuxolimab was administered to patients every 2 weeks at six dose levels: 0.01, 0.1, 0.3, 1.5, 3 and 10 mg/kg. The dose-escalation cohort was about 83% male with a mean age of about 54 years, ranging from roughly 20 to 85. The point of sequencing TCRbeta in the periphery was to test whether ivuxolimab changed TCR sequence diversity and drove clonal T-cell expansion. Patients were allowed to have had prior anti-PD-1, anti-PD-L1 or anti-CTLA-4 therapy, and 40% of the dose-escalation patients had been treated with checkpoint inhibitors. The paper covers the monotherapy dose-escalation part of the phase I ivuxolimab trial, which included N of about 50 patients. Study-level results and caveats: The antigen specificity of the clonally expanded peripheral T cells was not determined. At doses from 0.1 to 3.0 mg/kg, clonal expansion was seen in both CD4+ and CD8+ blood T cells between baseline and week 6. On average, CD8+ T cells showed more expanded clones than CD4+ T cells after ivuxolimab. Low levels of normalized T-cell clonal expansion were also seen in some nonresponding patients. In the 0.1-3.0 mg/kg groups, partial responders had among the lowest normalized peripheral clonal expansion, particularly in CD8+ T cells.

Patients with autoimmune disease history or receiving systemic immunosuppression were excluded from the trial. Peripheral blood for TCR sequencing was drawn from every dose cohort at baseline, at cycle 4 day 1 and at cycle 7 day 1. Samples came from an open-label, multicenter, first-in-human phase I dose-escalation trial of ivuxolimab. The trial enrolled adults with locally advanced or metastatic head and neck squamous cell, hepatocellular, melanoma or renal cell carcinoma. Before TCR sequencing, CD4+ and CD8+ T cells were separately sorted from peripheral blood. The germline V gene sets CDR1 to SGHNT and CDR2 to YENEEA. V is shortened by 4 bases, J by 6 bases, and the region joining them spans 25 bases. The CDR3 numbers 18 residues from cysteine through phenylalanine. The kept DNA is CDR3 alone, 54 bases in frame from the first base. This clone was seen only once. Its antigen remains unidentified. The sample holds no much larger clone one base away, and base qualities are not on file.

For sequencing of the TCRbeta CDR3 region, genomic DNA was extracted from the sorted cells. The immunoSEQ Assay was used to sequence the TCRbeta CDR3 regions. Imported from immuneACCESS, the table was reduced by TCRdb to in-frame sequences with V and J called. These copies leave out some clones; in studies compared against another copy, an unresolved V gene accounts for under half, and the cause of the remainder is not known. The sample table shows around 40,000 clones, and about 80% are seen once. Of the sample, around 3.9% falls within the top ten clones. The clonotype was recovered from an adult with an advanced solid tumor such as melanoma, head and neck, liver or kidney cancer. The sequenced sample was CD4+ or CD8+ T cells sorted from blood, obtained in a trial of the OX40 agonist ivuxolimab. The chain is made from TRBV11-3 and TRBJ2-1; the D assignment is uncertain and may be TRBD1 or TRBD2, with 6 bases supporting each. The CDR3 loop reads CASSWGRGDSVAFNEQFF. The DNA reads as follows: TGTGCCAGCAGCTGGGGGCGCGGGGACTCGGTAGCTTTCAATGAGCAGTTCTTC. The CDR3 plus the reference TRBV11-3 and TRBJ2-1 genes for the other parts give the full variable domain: EAGVVQSPRYKIIEKKQPVAFWCNPISGHNTLYWYLQNLGQGPELLIRYENEEAVDDSQLPKDRFSAERLKGVDSTLKIQPAELGDSAVYLCASSWGRGDSVAFNEQFFGPGTRLTVL.